This is a list of T cell receptor beta chains from one sample in a study of blood T cell repertoires in COVID-19. Produced via immunoSEQ multiplex PCR; TCRdb's table is partial and in-frame only. The sample includes over 200,000 clones, just under 85% of them seen just once. Sample: PBMCs or T cells enriched from blood (not recorded which). All receptors derive from a man aged 35-49 years who had recovered from COVID-19. The CDR3 runs from the conserved cysteine through the conserved F or W. Fields, in order: clone size, J gene, D gene, V gene, CDR3 DNA, CDR3 protein. D genes are given only for firm matches. Size values are once, few and many counts, or a class for expanded clones, and some rows have none.

size: NA; J: TRBJ2-1; D: TRBD1; V: TRBV28; DNA: TGTGCCAGCAGTTTATTAGCCGGGACAGGTCCCTTCGATGAGCAGTTCTTC; CDR3: CASSLLAGTGPFDEQFF
size: NA; J: TRBJ1-5; D: NA; V: TRBV5-1; DNA: TGCGCCAGCAGCGTCGGGGGTAGCAATCAGCCCCAGCATTTT; CDR3: CASSVGGSNQPQHF
size: NA; J: TRBJ2-1; D: TRBD2; V: TRBV18; DNA: TGTGCCAGCTCCCCACGGCGGGAGTCTGAGCAGTTCTTC; CDR3: CASSPRRESEQFF
size: NA; J: TRBJ2-1; D: NA; V: TRBV5-1; DNA: TGCGCCAGCAGCGGGGGCGACCCATACAATGAGCAGTTCTTC; CDR3: CASSGGDPYNEQFF
size: NA; J: TRBJ2-3; D: NA; V: TRBV7-6; DNA: TGTGCCAGCAGCTTAGATGGGGCGCTCACAGATACGCAGTATTTT; CDR3: CASSLDGALTDTQYF
size: NA; J: TRBJ2-1; D: NA; V: TRBV6-4; DNA: TGTGCCAGCAGTGGGTCCCTAAACAATGAGCAGTTCTTC; CDR3: CASSGSLNNEQFF
size: NA; J: TRBJ2-3; D: NA; V: TRBV6-5; DNA: TGTGCCAGCACCCCGTTAGTGGGGGCGCTAGGTACGCAGTATTTT; CDR3: CASTPLVGALGTQYF
size: NA; J: TRBJ2-5; D: NA; V: TRBV18; DNA: TGTGCCAGCTCACCAGTAGGGGATGATTTACAAGAGACCCAGTACTTC; CDR3: CASSPVGDDLQETQYF
size: few; J: TRBJ1-2; D: NA; V: TRBV7-9; DNA: TGTGCCAGCAGCTTAGGCGGGGCCTACTATGGCTACACCTTC; CDR3: CASSLGGAYYGYTF
size: NA; J: TRBJ1-2; D: TRBD1; V: TRBV28; DNA: TGTGCCAGCAGGGTTGGGACAGCTAACTATGGCTACACCTTC; CDR3: CASRVGTANYGYTF
size: few; J: TRBJ1-2; D: TRBD1; V: TRBV11-2; DNA: TGTGCCAGCAGCGCAGGGGGCCCCCACTATGGCTACACCTTC; CDR3: CASSAGGPHYGYTF
size: NA; J: TRBJ1-6; D: NA; V: TRBV6-5; DNA: TGTGCCAGCAGTTACAGGGGTCCACCCCTCCACTTT; CDR3: CASSYRGPPLHF
size: NA; J: TRBJ1-1; D: NA; V: TRBV6-5; DNA: TGTGCCAGCAGTCCGGGGGGTGAAGCTTTCTTT; CDR3: CASSPGGEAFF
size: NA; J: TRBJ2-7; D: NA; V: TRBV6-5; DNA: TGTGCCAGCAGTTACTCGGCTTCCTACGAGCAGTACTTC; CDR3: CASSYSASYEQYF
size: NA; J: TRBJ2-1; D: NA; V: TRBV14; DNA: TGTGCCAGCAGCCAAGATCGGAGTGACGGGCAGTTCTTC; CDR3: CASSQDRSDGQFF
size: NA; J: TRBJ2-3; D: NA; V: TRBV6-2/TRBV6-3; DNA: TGTGCCAGCAGTTACAACACGGGAGATACGCAGTATTTT; CDR3: CASSYNTGDTQYF
size: NA; J: TRBJ1-1; D: NA; V: TRBV19; DNA: TGTGCCAGTACCCCAGACATTATCAACACTGAAGCTTTCTTT; CDR3: CASTPDIINTEAFF
size: NA; J: TRBJ2-6; D: NA; V: TRBV9; DNA: TGTGCCAGCAGCGTATGGGTAGCGCCCCGTGGGGCCAACGTCCTGACTTTC; CDR3: CASSVWVAPRGANVLTF
size: NA; J: TRBJ1-2; D: TRBD1; V: TRBV6-5; DNA: TGTGCCAGCAGTACCAGGGGGCGTGGGGGGGGCTACACCTTC; CDR3: CASSTRGRGGGYTF
size: few; J: TRBJ1-5; D: NA; V: TRBV7-9; DNA: TGTGCCAGCACCGTGAGCTCGGGGTATCAGCCCCAGCATTTT; CDR3: CASTVSSGYQPQHF
size: NA; J: TRBJ1-1; D: NA; V: TRBV30; DNA: TGTGCCTGGGCACAGGGCGTTGGGGTGAACACTGAAGCTTTCTTT; CDR3: CAWAQGVGVNTEAFF
size: NA; J: TRBJ1-3; D: TRBD1; V: TRBV9; DNA: TGTGCCAGCAGCGTAGCCCCACAGGGGGCTGGAAACACCATATATTTT; CDR3: CASSVAPQGAGNTIYF
size: NA; J: TRBJ1-1; D: NA; V: TRBV10-3; DNA: TGTGCCACCAACAGGGCGGGGGGTTGGAACACTGAAGCTTTCTTT; CDR3: CATNRAGGWNTEAFF
size: few; J: TRBJ2-1; D: NA; V: TRBV20-1; DNA: TGCAGTGCGAGTCAAGGACTGGATTCTAATGAGCAGTTCTTC; CDR3: CSASQGLDSNEQFF
size: NA; J: TRBJ2-7; D: NA; V: TRBV9; DNA: TGTGCCAGCAGCGTAGCCGAGGCCCCGTTACAATACGAGCAGTACTTC; CDR3: CASSVAEAPLQYEQYF
size: NA; J: TRBJ2-7; D: NA; V: TRBV19; DNA: TGTGCCAGTAGTCCTCACGGTAGGGGGGGGCTCTACGAGCAGTACTTC; CDR3: CASSPHGRGGLYEQYF
size: NA; J: TRBJ2-5; D: NA; V: TRBV11-3; DNA: TGTGCCAGCAGCTTAGATCGGGGAGAGACCCAGTACTTC; CDR3: CASSLDRGETQYF
size: NA; J: TRBJ2-1; D: NA; V: TRBV29-1; DNA: TGCAGCGTTCAACTAGGACACAATGAGCAGTTCTTC; CDR3: CSVQLGHNEQFF
size: NA; J: TRBJ1-1; D: NA; V: TRBV25-1; DNA: TGTGCCAGCAGTGAGGGGGGGATGAACACTGAAGCTTTCTTT; CDR3: CASSEGGMNTEAFF
size: NA; J: TRBJ1-5; D: NA; V: TRBV2; DNA: TGTGCCAGCAGTAGGGGGGGTATCAATCAGCCCCAGCATTTT; CDR3: CASSRGGINQPQHF
size: NA; J: TRBJ1-2; D: NA; V: TRBV7-2; DNA: TGTGCCAGCAGCTCAGGGATCTCGGGTGGCTACACCTTC; CDR3: CASSSGISGGYTF
size: once; J: TRBJ1-1; D: NA; V: TRBV7-8; DNA: TGTGCCAGCAGCCCCTTTCTCCTAACAACAGTGAACACTGAAGCTTTCTTT; CDR3: CASSPFLLTTVNTEAFF
size: NA; J: TRBJ2-3; D: NA; V: TRBV11-2; DNA: TGTGCCAGCAGCTTAGATATGACAGATACGCAGTATTTT; CDR3: CASSLDMTDTQYF
size: NA; J: TRBJ1-5; D: TRBD1; V: TRBV4-1; DNA: TGCGCCAGCAGCCAAGATAGGGACAGGGGTTATCAGCCCCAGCATTTT; CDR3: CASSQDRDRGYQPQHF
size: NA; J: TRBJ2-3; D: TRBD2; V: TRBV11-3; DNA: TGTGCCAGCAGCTTAGGTGTTAGCGGGAGCGCAGATACGCAGTATTTT; CDR3: CASSLGVSGSADTQYF
size: few; J: TRBJ1-1; D: NA; V: TRBV11-2; DNA: TGTGCCAGCAGCCCGTTACCGGGCCAGACGGGAACTGAAGCTTTCTTT; CDR3: CASSPLPGQTGTEAFF
size: NA; J: TRBJ1-5; D: NA; V: TRBV4-1; DNA: TGCGCCAGCAGCCAAAGACAGGCGCCTCAGCCCCAGCATTTT; CDR3: CASSQRQAPQPQHF
size: once; J: TRBJ1-2; D: NA; V: TRBV5-1; DNA: TGCGCCAGCAGCCCTGGTGGAGAGATCTATGGCTACACCTTC; CDR3: CASSPGGEIYGYTF
size: NA; J: TRBJ2-1; D: TRBD2; V: TRBV5-1; DNA: TGCGCCAGCAGCCCCCAAGCGGGAAATTACAATGAGCAGTTCTTC; CDR3: CASSPQAGNYNEQFF
size: few; J: TRBJ1-4; D: NA; V: TRBV9; DNA: TGTGCCAGCAGCCCCCGCGGGGACGGTGAAAAACTGTTTTTT; CDR3: CASSPRGDGEKLFF
size: NA; J: TRBJ2-5; D: NA; V: TRBV12-3/TRBV12-4; DNA: TGTGCCAGCAGTTTGAGTGAGACCCAGTACTTC; CDR3: CASSLSETQYF